These 21 T cell receptor beta chains originate from one sample sequenced in a study of radiation and T cells in renal cell carcinoma. Described time point: blood 2 weeks post-SBRT. As to treatment: 15 Gy SBRT to primary tumor, nephrectomy 4 weeks later. Some clones are missing from TCRdb's copy, which holds only in-frame ones; the method was immunoSEQ multiplex PCR. Among roughly 140,000 clones listed, about 87% were seen once. This material consisted of blood, taken from a patient whose treatment included radiotherapy and nephrectomy. The receptor set was obtained from a woman between 50 and 59 years old with renal cell carcinoma.

The rearrangement joins TRBV2 to TRBJ1-2; D may be TRBD1 (6 bases). V was trimmed by 11 bases and J by 2 bases, leaving 12 bases between them. Germline assignment: CDR1 SNHLY and CDR2 FYNNEI. The CDR3 extends over 12 amino acids. CDR3 nucleotide sequence: TGTGCCGGACGACAGGAGAACTATGGCTACACCTTC. Its protein is CAGRQENYGYTF.

The V and J genes are TRBV9 and TRBJ2-5, with TRBD1 identical over 10 bases. This CDR3 has 15 residues. CDR1 SGDLS and CDR2 YYNGEE come from the germline V gene. V lost 0 bases and J lost 5; bases outside the gene matches: 4. DNA of the CDR3: TGTGCCAGCAGCGTAGGACAGGGGGCCGGGGAGACCCAGTACTTC. Protein product: CASSVGQGAGETQYF.

This sequence joins TRBV9 and TRBJ2-1; 8 nucleotides agree with TRBD1. Germline V gene lookup returns CDR1 SGDLS and CDR2 YYNGEE. The CDR3 has 18 amino acids. The V and J ends lost 0 bases and 3 bases, in that order; junction bases with no gene match: 11. DNA for the CDR3: TGTGCCAGCAGCGTAGAAGGGTTGGGGACAGGTCTCTACAATGAGCAGTTCTTC. As protein: CASSVEGLGTGLYNEQFF.

V usage is TRBV11-2 and J usage is TRBJ2-3; 11 bases are a match to TRBD2. CDR1 and CDR2 (germline): SGHAT, FQNNGV. The CDR3 has 14 residues. V lost 5 bases and J lost 7; bases outside the gene matches: 5. CDR3 coding DNA: TGTGCCAGCAGCCCTAGCGGGGGGCACTATACGCAGTATTTT. Its protein product is CASSPSGGHYTQYF.

V is TRBV5-4 and J is TRBJ1-6; weak D call: TRBD1 (6 bases). Germline-derived CDR1 and CDR2 are SGHNT and YYREEE (reference sequence). Between the trimmed V and J ends, which lost 1 base and 15 bases, there was a span of 17 bases. The CDR3 is made up of 14 amino acids. The CDR3 region is CASSLTQGGKGLHF. CDR3 DNA: TGTGCCAGCAGCTTGACACAGGGCGGCAAGGGCCTCCACTTT. Variable domain in full (rest from reference TRBV5-4 and TRBJ1-6): ETGVTQSPTHLIKTRGQQVTLRCSSQSGHNTVSWYQQALGQGPQFIFQYYREEENGRGNFPPRFSGLQFPNYSSELNVNALELDDSALYLCASSLTQGGKGLHFGNGTRLTVT.

The chain combines TRBV5-6 with TRBJ1-2, with 11 bases identical to TRBD1. The CDR3 totals 15 residues. CDR1 and CDR2 (germline): SGHDT, YYEEEE. J was trimmed by 4 bases and V by 5 bases; bases with no gene match: 7. CDR3 in DNA: TGTGCCAGCAGTACCCCGGGACAGGGGGGCTATGGCTACACCTTC. Its translation: CASSTPGQGGYGYTF. Combining the CDR3 with reference TRBV5-6 and TRBJ1-2 gives the whole variable domain DAGVTQSPTHLIKTRGQQVTLRCSPKSGHDTVSWYQQALGQGPQFIFQYYEEEERQRGNFPDRFSGHQFPNYSSELNVNALLLGDSALYLCASSTPGQGGYGYTFGSGTRLTVV.

This clone was detected only once. The CDR3 sequence: CASSPRIIGAREKLFF. DNA of the CDR3: TGCGCCAGCAGCCCCCGGATTATAGGGGCAAGAGAAAAACTGTTTTTT. The V and J genes are TRBV4-3 and TRBJ1-4, with D tentatively TRBD1 (5 bases). The CDR3 extends over 16 amino acids. The germline gives CDR1 LGHNA, CDR2 YSLEER. Between the trimmed V and J ends, which lost 4 bases and 8 bases, there was a span of 20 bases.

The chain couples TRBV5-6 to TRBJ1-2, with 7 bases that match TRBD1. Trimming took 4 bases from V and 6 from J; bases not matched to a gene: 18. The CDR3 extends over 17 amino acids. Germline CDR1 and CDR2: SGHDT and YYEEEE. CDR3 amino acids: CASSRVGGNLGRHGYTF. CDR3 nucleotide sequence: TGTGCCAGCAGCCGGGTAGGGGGCAATCTCGGGAGGCATGGCTACACCTTC.

This clone appeared a single time. The rearrangement uses TRBV9 and TRBJ1-1; D perhaps matches TRBD1 (6 bases). This CDR3 contains 15 residues. CDR1 is SGDLS and CDR2 is YYNGEE in the germline V gene. V was clipped by 0 bases and J by 4 bases, with 13 bases between them. CDR3 DNA sequence: TGTGCCAGCAGCGTAGGAGGGGGGCGCGTCACTGAAGCTTTCTTT. Translated: CASSVGGGRVTEAFF.

In its sample, this clone was seen once. V and J are TRBV14 and TRBJ1-2; no firm D call. Germline-derived CDR1 and CDR2 are SGHDN and FVKESK. This CDR3 spans 13 amino acids. The V gene lost 1 base and the J gene lost 5 bases, with 8 bases spanning the gap. This CDR3 is CASSQVGPYGYTF. CDR3 DNA: TGTGCCAGCAGCCAAGTAGGCCCGTATGGCTACACCTTC.

The chain carries TRBV21-1 and TRBJ2-2; the D call in the table, TRBD1, was not verified against the DNA. TRBV21-1 counts as a pseudogene. The CDR3 contains 13 residues. The CDR3 loop is CASTPDSTGELFF. The CDR3 DNA reads TGTGCCAGCACCCCAGACAGCACCGGGGAGCTGTTTTTT.

This chain connects TRBV9 to TRBJ1-6; D is unclear. Germline values: CDR1 SGDLS, CDR2 YYNGEE. Trimming pared 0 bases from V and 7 bases from J, leaving 8 bases between. This CDR3 is 14 amino acids long. The CDR3 DNA reads TGTGCCAGCAGCGTAGGAATCGACAATTCACCCCTCCACTTT. Translated: CASSVGIDNSPLHF.

This chain joins TRBV5-1 and TRBJ1-2; TRBD1 agrees at 8 bases. V dropped 0 bases and J dropped 5; count of bases not matched to a gene: 9. The CDR3 is 16 residues long. The V gene's germline CDR1 is SGHRS and CDR2 YFSETQ. Written as DNA, the CDR3 is TGCGCCAGCAGCTTGGGCGAGACAGGGGCTATATATGGCTACACCTTC. As protein: CASSLGETGAIYGYTF.

The chain carries TRBV7-9 and TRBJ2-7; 8 positions agree with TRBD1. Germline CDR1 and CDR2: SEHNR and FQNEAQ (reference sequence). The CDR3 length is 14 residues. V was clipped by 1 base and J by 4 bases; unmatched bases: 3. In DNA, the CDR3 is TGTGCCAGCAGCTTAGGACAGGGGTTATACGAGCAGTACTTC. Amino acid sequence: CASSLGQGLYEQYF.

This chain uses TRBV4-3 with TRBJ2-1; 9 bases align to TRBD2. V shed 0 bases, J shed 5 bases, and the junction held 8 bases outside the gene matches. CDR1 and CDR2 from the germline V gene are LGHNA and YSLEER. The CDR3 spans 17 residues. The CDR3 region is CASSQDRPAGGNNEQFF. The CDR3 coding sequence is TGCGCCAGCAGCCAAGATCGTCCAGCGGGGGGCAACAATGAGCAGTTCTTC.

This chain connects TRBV9 to TRBJ1-1, with D tentatively TRBD1 (6 bases). The CDR3 totals 13 residues. With 4 bases removed from V and 4 bases from J, the gap between germline ends came to 11 bases. Germline-derived CDR1 and CDR2 are SGDLS and YYNGEE. The CDR3: CASSPGRGTEAFF. CDR3 DNA: TGTGCCAGCAGCCCCGGCAGGGGCACTGAAGCTTTCTTT.

As to this clone: A junction boundary mismatches the germline segment, possibly from a read error. The chain has TRBV6-5 and TRBJ2-1, with TRBD2 identical over 9 bases. The germline gives CDR1 MNHEY, CDR2 SVGAGI. The CDR3 sequence is 15 residues long. This chain's CDR3 is CASSFAGGPYNEQFF. CDR3 in DNA: TGTGCCAGCAGTTTCGCGGGGGGGCCCTATAATGAGCAGTTCTTC.

The CDR3 loop reads CASSPLRSGTGNNEQFF. The CDR3 region has the DNA TGTGCCAGCTCACCACTTAGATCGGGGACAGGCAACAATGAGCAGTTCTTC. J is TRBJ2-1 and V is TRBV18, with TRBD1 matching 8 bases. J lost 5 bases, V lost 1 base, and 10 bases had no gene match. In germline, CDR1 is KGHSH, CDR2 LQKENI. The CDR3 runs to 17 residues.

CDR3 region: CASSIEGTPGNTIYF. CDR3 nucleotide sequence: TGTGCCAGTAGTATTGAGGGGACCCCTGGAAACACCATATATTTT. This chain connects TRBV19 to TRBJ1-3; D is possibly TRBD1 (5 bases). The germline V gene has CDR1 LNHDA and CDR2 SQIVND (reference sequence). This CDR3 comprises 15 residues. V was trimmed by 3 bases and J by 2 bases, leaving 11 bases between them.

The V gene is TRBV29-1, the J gene TRBJ1-3, with D maybe TRBD1 (5 bases). This CDR3 comprises 15 residues. V lost 4 bases and J lost 7, with 20 bases in between. Looked up from germline, CDR1 is SQVTM and CDR2 is ANQGSEA. In DNA, the CDR3 is TGCAGCGTTGCACCTTTGGGCGGGGGGAGGAACACCATATATTTT. Its protein product is CSVAPLGGGRNTIYF.

Note on this clone: Sequence at one end of the junction differs from germline and may be a read error. This chain links TRBV4-2 with TRBJ1-2; tentative D call: TRBD1 (5 bases). CDR1 and CDR2 from the germline V gene are LGHNA and YNFKEQ. CDR3 size: 15 residues. The CDR3 DNA reads TGTGCCAGCAGTCAAGATTACGGGGGAAGCTATGGCTACACCTTC. This sequence encodes CASSQDYGGSYGYTF.